Below, one T cell receptor beta chain is given with its context. These data originate in a study of T cell changes during pregnancy in multiple sclerosis. The germline CDR1 and CDR2 sequences are SGHRS and YFSETQ. The trim removed 8 bases at V and 1 base at J, leaving 9 bases unmatched. This CDR3 is 15 amino acids long. Profiling relied on immunoSEQ multiplex PCR, and the TCRdb table lists in-frame clones only, not all of them. Of around 100,000 clones detected, 92% appear once; the ten largest clones hold around 0.92%. The J gene is TRBJ1-1, the V gene TRBV5-1; 9 bases line up with TRBD1. The source is a female donor with multiple sclerosis, enrolled in a pregnancy study. The sample in question was peripheral blood, obtained after pregnancy. CDR3 loop: CASNRDRASNTEAFF. The DNA of the CDR3 is TGCGCCAGTAACCGGGACAGGGCGTCGAACACTGAAGCTTTCTTT.